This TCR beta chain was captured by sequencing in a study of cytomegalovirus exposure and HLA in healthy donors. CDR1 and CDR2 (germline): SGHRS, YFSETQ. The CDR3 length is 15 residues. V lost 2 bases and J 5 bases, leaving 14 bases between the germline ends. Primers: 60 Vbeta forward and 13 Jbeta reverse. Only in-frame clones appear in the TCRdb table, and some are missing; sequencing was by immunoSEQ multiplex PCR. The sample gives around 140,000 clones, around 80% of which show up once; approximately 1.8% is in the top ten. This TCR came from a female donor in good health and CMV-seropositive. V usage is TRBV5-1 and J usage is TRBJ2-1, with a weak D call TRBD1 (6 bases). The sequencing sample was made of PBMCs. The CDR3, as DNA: TGCGCCAGCAGCTTAGGACCAGGGGTCAACAATGAGCAGTTCTTC. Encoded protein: CASSLGPGVNNEQFF. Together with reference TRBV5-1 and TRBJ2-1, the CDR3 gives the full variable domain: KAGVTQTPRYLIKTRGQQVTLSCSPISGHRSVSWYQQTPGQGLQFLFEYFSETQRNKGNFPGRFSGRQFSNSRSEMNVSTLELGDSALYLCASSLGPGVNNEQFFGPGTRLTVL.